This T cell receptor beta chain came from a study of shared clonotypes between healthy human individuals. Study observations and caveats: Generation probabilities of non-shared clonotypes were lower (relative to those shared by all four donors).

The table came from immunoSEQ multiplex PCR; TCRdb's copy has only in-frame clones and leaves some out. The sample lists roughly 2,500,000 clones, 93% occurring once. The V end was cut by 0 bases, the J end by 4 bases, with 9 bases between. This CDR3 comprises 14 residues. The germline V gene encodes CDR1 SGHDN and CDR2 FVKESK. As regards this clone: Its antigen remains unknown.

The material sequenced was naive CD4+ T cells from PBMCs. Subset noted: CD45RA+ positively selected. This clonotype was obtained from a man aged 18 to 35 in good health. Some clones in this sample may be carry-over from other donors' samples. This rearrangement joins TRBV14 to TRBJ1-2; tentative D call: TRBD1 (5 bases). CDR3 DNA sequence: TGTGCCAGCAGCCAAGATATGGGACTCTATGGCTACACCTTC. Translating it yields CASSQDMGLYGYTF.